This T cell receptor beta chain was recorded in a study of shared clonotypes between healthy human individuals. The CDR3 loop spans 14 amino acids. Deletions cut 6 bases from V and 9 bases from J, with 18 bases between. The V gene's germline CDR1 is MDHEN and CDR2 SYDVKM. Turning to this clone: Its antigen is unknown.

Study-wide results and limits: The study drew on few donors, limiting represented genetic and exposure-history diversity.

Generated by immunoSEQ multiplex PCR, the TCRdb table keeps only in-frame clones and is missing some. The sample carries some 500,000 clones, 95% to 97% recorded once. The rearrangement uses TRBV28 and TRBJ2-1, with D possibly being TRBD1 (7 bases). This clonotype was sampled from a woman under 40 in good health. The material sequenced was naive CD4+ T cells sorted from blood. Subset defined: CD45RA+ positively selected. CDR3 residues: CASSLRQGGGEQFF. DNA for the CDR3: TGTGCCAGCAGCCTTAGACAGGGAGGTGGTGAGCAGTTCTTC.